This T cell receptor (beta chain) was identified during a study of cytomegalovirus exposure and HLA in healthy donors. The CDR3 length is 15 residues. Trimming took off 2 bases at V and 4 bases at J, with 15 bases between the two ends. The germline V gene encodes CDR1 MNHEY and CDR2 SVGAGI. The PCR contained 60 Vbeta and 13 Jbeta primers. The protocol was immunoSEQ multiplex PCR, while the TCRdb copy is restricted to in-frame clones and leaves out a portion. The data hold about 190,000 clones, with 70% to 75% observed a single time. Sample: PBMCs. The clonotype comes from a man in his thirties or forties in good health and CMV-seropositive. This chain joins TRBV6-5 and TRBJ2-7; D possibly corresponds to TRBD1 (7 bases). CDR3 coding DNA: TGTGCCAGCAGTTACACCCAGGGGGGCATTTACGAGCAGTACTTC. The encoded protein is CASSYTQGGIYEQYF.